Listed below are T cell receptor beta chains from one sample, sequenced in a study of response to subunit inactivated influenza vaccine. One entry per CDR3 protein, called by TCRdb with MiXCR from the RT-PCR reads. The sample includes about 520,000 distinct CDR3 sequences, 6% to 9% of them seen just once. The specimen was PBMCs from blood, collected less than 30 months after vaccination. The receptors were sampled from a man between 45 and 75 years old who received an inactivated influenza vaccine. Both conserved end residues are part of each CDR3. D genes are given only for firm matches. Only part of the rows carry a size: once, few, many, or a class if the clone is expanded.

size,V,D,J,CDR3,DNA
.,TRBV15,.,TRBJ2-2,CATTWGYGELFF,TGTGCCACCACCTGGGGGTACGGGGAGCTGTTTTTT
few,TRBV7-2,.,TRBJ1-1,CASSPWAKNTEAFF,TGTGCCAGCAGCCCCTGGGCGAAGAACACTGAAGCTTTCTTT
many,TRBV5-1,.,TRBJ2-2,CASSFRQNTGELFF,TGCGCCAGCAGCTTTCGACAGAACACCGGGGAGCTGTTTTTT
few,TRBV6-2/TRBV6-3,.,TRBJ2-2,CASSYWTRNTGELFF,TGTGCCAGCAGTTACTGGACAAGGAACACCGGGGAGCTGTTTTTT
many,TRBV2,.,TRBJ2-1,CASSAGGGAYNEQFF,TGTGCCAGCAGCGCAGGGGGGGGCGCCTACAATGAGCAGTTCTTC
.,TRBV7-2,TRBD2,TRBJ2-7,CASSRLAERYEQYF,TGTGCCAGCAGCCGACTAGCGGAACGCTACGAGCAGTACTTC
.,TRBV20-1,.,TRBJ2-5,CSARRSAEETQYF,TGCAGTGCTAGACGATCAGCGGAAGAGACCCAGTACTTC
few,TRBV7-3,TRBD2,TRBJ2-2,CASSSSLAANTGELFF,TGTGCCAGCAGCTCCTCCCTAGCGGCGAACACCGGGGAGCTGTTTTTT
many,TRBV12-3/TRBV12-4,.,TRBJ1-1,CASSLSQGMNTEAFF,TGTGCCAGCAGTTTATCTCAGGGGATGAACACTGAAGCTTTCTTT
.,TRBV4-3,.,TRBJ1-3,CASSQGSGPLGNTIYF,TGCGCCAGCAGCCAGGGATCAGGGCCCCTTGGAAACACCATATATTTT
few,TRBV28,.,TRBJ1-2,CASSPSRGKGNYGYTF,TGTGCCAGCAGTCCCTCCAGGGGAAAGGGCAACTATGGCTACACCTTC
few,TRBV7-2,TRBD2,TRBJ2-1,CASSRLGGERARQFF,TGTGCCAGCAGCCGCCTTGGGGGGGAGCGGGCTCGGCAGTTCTTC
.,TRBV29-1,.,TRBJ1-2,CSVELVLGEPYTF,TGCAGCGTTGAGTTAGTTTTGGGAGAGCCCTACACCTTC
.,TRBV13,.,TRBJ2-6,CASGSDPRRALSGANVLTF,TGTGCCAGCGGTTCTGATCCCCGACGAGCTCTATCTGGGGCCAACGTCCTGACTTTC
.,TRBV12-3/TRBV12-4,.,TRBJ2-7,CASSFLGRESYEQYF,TGTGCCAGCAGTTTCTTGGGACGAGAAAGCTACGAGCAGTACTTC